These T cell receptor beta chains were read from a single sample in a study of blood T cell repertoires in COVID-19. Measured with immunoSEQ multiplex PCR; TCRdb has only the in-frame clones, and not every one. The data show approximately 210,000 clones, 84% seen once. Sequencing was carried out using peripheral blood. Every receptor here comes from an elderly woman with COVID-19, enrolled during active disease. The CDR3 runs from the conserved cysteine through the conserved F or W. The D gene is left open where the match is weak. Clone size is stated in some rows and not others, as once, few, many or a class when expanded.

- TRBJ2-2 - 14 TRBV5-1 TGCGCCAGCAGCTTGATGGGGGCCACCGGGGAGCTGTTTTTT CASSLMGATGELFF
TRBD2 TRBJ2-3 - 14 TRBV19 TGTGCCACCCGTAGGCGGGGGGAAGAGGATACGCAGTATTTT CATRRRGEEDTQYF
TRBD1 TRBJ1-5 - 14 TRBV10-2 TGCGCCAGCAGGGAGACAGGGGGGAATCAGCCCCAGCATTTT CASRETGGNQPQHF
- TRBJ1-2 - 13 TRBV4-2 TGTGCCAGCAGTTTCAGGGATGACTATGGCTACACCTTC CASSFRDDYGYTF
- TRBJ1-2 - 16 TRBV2 TGTGCCAGCAGTGAAGCAGGTCAGGGTGTGGGATATGGCTACACCTTC CASSEAGQGVGYGYTF
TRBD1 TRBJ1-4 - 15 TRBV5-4 TGTGCCAGCAGCTCGCGGACAGGGCCGAGAGAAAAACTGTTTTTT CASSSRTGPREKLFF
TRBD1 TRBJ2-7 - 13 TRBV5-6 TGTGCCAGCAGTTTTCAGACAGGGGGCGAGCAGTACTTC CASSFQTGGEQYF
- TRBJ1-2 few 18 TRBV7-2 TGTGCCAGCAGCTTAAACGCGTTTAGGCAGGCACTTAACTATGGCTACACCTTC CASSLNAFRQALNYGYTF
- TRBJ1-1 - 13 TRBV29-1 TGCAGCGTTGAAGTTACGTCGGGGACTGAAGCTTTCTTT CSVEVTSGTEAFF
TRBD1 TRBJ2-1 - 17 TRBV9 TGTGCCAGCAGCGTAGCTTCCGGACAGGGGGTACAGGATGAGCAGTTCTTC CASSVASGQGVQDEQFF
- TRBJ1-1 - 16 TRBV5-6 TGTGCCAGCAGCTCACGACAGCGAAGCTGGTACACTGAAGCTTTCTTT CASSSRQRSWYTEAFF
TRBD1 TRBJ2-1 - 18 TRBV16 TGTGCCAGCAAAGGTGGCGCTGGAAGACAGGGCTCTTACAATGAGCAGTTCTTC CASKGGAGRQGSYNEQFF
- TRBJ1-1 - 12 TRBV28 TGTGCCAGTGGCAGGTTGGTCGCTGAAGCTTTCTTT CASGRLVAEAFF
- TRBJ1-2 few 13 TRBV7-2 TGTGCCAGCAGCTTAGAACCGGGAGGCGGCTACACCTTC CASSLEPGGGYTF
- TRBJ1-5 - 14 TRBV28 TGTGCCAGCAGTCCCCAGGACGTCCGGGGGCCCCAGCATTTT CASSPQDVRGPQHF
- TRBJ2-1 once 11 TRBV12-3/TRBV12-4 TGTGCCAGCAGGACTTTAAATGAGCAGTTCTTC CASRTLNEQFF
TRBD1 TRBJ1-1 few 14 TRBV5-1 TGCGCCAGCAGCTTGGCCATAGTGACAGGGGGAGCTTTCTTT CASSLAIVTGGAFF
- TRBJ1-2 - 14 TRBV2 TGTGCCAGCACTCCGAGCCCCGGACAAGTGGGCTACACCTTC CASTPSPGQVGYTF
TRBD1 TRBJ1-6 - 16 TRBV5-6 TGTGCCAGCAGCGCCGAGCTAGACAGGGTTGATTCACCCCTCCACTTT CASSAELDRVDSPLHF
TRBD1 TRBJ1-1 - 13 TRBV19 TGTGCCAGTAAGGAGACAGGGCGGACTGAAGCTTTCTTT CASKETGRTEAFF
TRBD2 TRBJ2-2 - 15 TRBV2 TGTGCCAGCAGAGGAGCGGGGCGGAACACCGGGGAGCTGTTTTTT CASRGAGRNTGELFF
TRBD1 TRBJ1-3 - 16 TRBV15 TGTGCCACCAGCACGGGGGGACAGGGTTCAGGAAACACCATATATTTT CATSTGGQGSGNTIYF
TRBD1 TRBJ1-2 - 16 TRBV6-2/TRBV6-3 TGTGCCAGCAGTTACCGACAGGGTAGTAGGGGCTATGGCTACACCTTC CASSYRQGSRGYGYTF
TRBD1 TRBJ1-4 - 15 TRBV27 TGTGCCAGCAGTCCGCAGGGGGCGGGTAATGAAAAACTGTTTTTT CASSPQGAGNEKLFF
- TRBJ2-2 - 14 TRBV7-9 TGTGCCAGCAGACAACAGGGAGCCACCGGGGAGCTGTTTTTT CASRQQGATGELFF
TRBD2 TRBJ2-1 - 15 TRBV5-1 TGCGCCAGTTCTAGCGGGGGAAACTCCTACAATGAGCAGTTCTTC CASSSGGNSYNEQFF
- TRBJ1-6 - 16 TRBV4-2 TGTGCCAGCAGCCAAGTTTCGAGCTCCTATAATTCACCCCTCCACTTT CASSQVSSSYNSPLHF
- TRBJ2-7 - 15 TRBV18 TGTGCCAGCTCACCACGAAACAGGGATACCTACGAGCAGTACTTC CASSPRNRDTYEQYF
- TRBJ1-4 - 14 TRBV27 TGTGCCAGCAGTTTCCTGGGGGGTAGTGAAAAACTGTTTTTT CASSFLGGSEKLFF
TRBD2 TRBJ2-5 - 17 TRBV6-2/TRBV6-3 TGTGCCAGCAGTTACTCACTAGCGGGGGAATTCGAAGAGACCCAGTACTTC CASSYSLAGEFEETQYF
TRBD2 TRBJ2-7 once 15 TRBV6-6 TGTGCCAGCAGTCCAGGGACTACGAGCTCCTACGAGCAGTACTTC CASSPGTTSSYEQYF
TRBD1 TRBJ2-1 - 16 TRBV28 TGTGCCAGCAGCACAGGGGTAGTGGGGGCCTACAATGAGCAGTTCTTC CASSTGVVGAYNEQFF
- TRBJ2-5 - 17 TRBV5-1 TGCGCCAGCAGCTTGGGAGGCCTCTCGGACAAACAAGAGACCCAGTACTTC CASSLGGLSDKQETQYF
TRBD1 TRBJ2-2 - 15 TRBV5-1 TGCGCCAGCGCGACAGGGGATTCGAACACCGGGGAGCTGTTTTTT CASATGDSNTGELFF
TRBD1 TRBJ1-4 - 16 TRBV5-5 TGTGCCAGCAGCTTAGAGACAGGGGGAGGGAATGAAAAACTGTTTTTT CASSLETGGGNEKLFF
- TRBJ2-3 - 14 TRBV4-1 TGCGCCAGCAGCCAACAGGGGACCACAGGTACGCAGTATTTT CASSQQGTTGTQYF
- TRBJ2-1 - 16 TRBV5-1 TGCGCCAGCAGCTTGGGCACGGCGGAGGGGTCCAATGAGCAGTTCTTC CASSLGTAEGSNEQFF
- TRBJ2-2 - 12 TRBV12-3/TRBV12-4 TGTGCCATCACGACGGGTAGGAGGGAGCTGTTTTTT CAITTGRRELFF
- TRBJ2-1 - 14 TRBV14 TGTGCCAGCAGCCTCTCTTCTTGGCGTCACGGGGAGTTCTTC CASSLSSWRHGEFF
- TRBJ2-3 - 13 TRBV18 TGTGCCAGCTCACCCCGGGGCACAGATACGCAGTATTTT CASSPRGTDTQYF
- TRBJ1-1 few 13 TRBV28 TGTGCCAGCAGGCAACAGCCGAACACTGAAGCTTTCTTT CASRQQPNTEAFF
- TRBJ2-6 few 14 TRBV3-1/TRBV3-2 TGTGCCAGCAGTACAGGCTCTGGGGCCAACGTCCTGACTTTC CASSTGSGANVLTF
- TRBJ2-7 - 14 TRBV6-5 TGTGCCAGCCGGCCCCCAACAGGTTCCTACGAGCAGTACTTC CASRPPTGSYEQYF
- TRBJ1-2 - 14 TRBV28 TGTGCCAGCAGTTCTGGACAAGATCGGTATGGCTACACCTTC CASSSGQDRYGYTF
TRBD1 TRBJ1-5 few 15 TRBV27 TGTGCCAGCAGGCCAACAGGGGGCGTCCGTCAGCCCCAGCATTTT CASRPTGGVRQPQHF
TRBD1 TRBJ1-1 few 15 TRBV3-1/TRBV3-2 TGTGCCAGCAGCCCTACGACAGGGTCTCCCACTGAAGCTTTCTTT CASSPTTGSPTEAFF
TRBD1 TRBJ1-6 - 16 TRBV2 TGTGCCAGCAGTGGAAAAACGGGACAGGGGATTTCACCCCTCCACTTT CASSGKTGQGISPLHF
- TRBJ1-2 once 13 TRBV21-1 TGTGCCAGCGGGGACAGACAGACATATGGCTACACCTTC CASGDRQTYGYTF
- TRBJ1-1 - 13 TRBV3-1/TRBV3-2 TGTGCCAGCAGCCAAGGGACTCCGCTCGAAGCTTTCTTT CASSQGTPLEAFF
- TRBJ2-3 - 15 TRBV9 TGTGCCAGCAGCGTAGTGGGCAGGGGAACAGATACGCAGTATTTT CASSVVGRGTDTQYF
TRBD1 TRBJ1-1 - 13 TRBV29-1 TGCAGCGTCCACAGGGGCACGGGAACTGAAGCTTTCTTT CSVHRGTGTEAFF
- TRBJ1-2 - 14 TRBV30 TGTGCCTGGAATCTGGGGGCGCAGTCGGGGGGCTACACCTTC CAWNLGAQSGGYTF
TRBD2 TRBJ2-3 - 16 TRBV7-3 TGTGCCAGCAGCTTAAATAGCGGGGGGCCGACAGATACGCAGTATTTT CASSLNSGGPTDTQYF
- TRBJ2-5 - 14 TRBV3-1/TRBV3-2 TGTGCCAGCAGCCTGGGACACTTCCAAGAGACCCAGTACTTC CASSLGHFQETQYF
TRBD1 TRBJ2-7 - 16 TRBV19 TGTGCCAGTAGTGGAGGACCTTGGACAGGAACTCTGGAGCAGTACTTC CASSGGPWTGTLEQYF
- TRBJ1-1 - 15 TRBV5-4 TGTGCCAGCAGCTTGGGGGCTTATATGAACACTGAAGCTTTCTTT CASSLGAYMNTEAFF
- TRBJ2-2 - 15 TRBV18 TGTGCCAGCTCACCGCGCACGGACACGATCGGGGAGCTGTTTTTT CASSPRTDTIGELFF
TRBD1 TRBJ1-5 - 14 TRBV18 TGTGCCAGCTCACCCGCAGGGGGCGACCAGCCCCAGCATTTT CASSPAGGDQPQHF
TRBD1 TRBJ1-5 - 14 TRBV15 TGTGCCACCAGCGGGGGACAGCTAAATCAGCCCCAGCATTTT CATSGGQLNQPQHF